The 23 T cell receptor beta chains listed next were all sequenced from one sample in a study of blood T cell repertoires in COVID-19. Sequenced by immunoSEQ multiplex PCR; TCRdb stores in-frame clones only, minus some. The table lists hundreds of thousands of clones, 83% of them singletons, with around 1.3% in the top ten. Specimen: peripheral blood. These receptors originate from a woman in her twenties or thirties with COVID-19, enrolled during active disease.

This clone has more than one count but fewer than ten. This sequence joins TRBV27 and TRBJ1-2; no clear D. The V end lost 2 bases, the J end lost 5 bases, and 6 bases lay between the germline ends. This CDR3 is built from 12 residues. The germline V gene encodes CDR1 MNHEY and CDR2 SMNVEV (reference sequence). The chain's CDR3 is CASSLRGYGYTF. In DNA form, the CDR3 reads TGTGCCAGCAGTTTAAGAGGGTATGGCTACACCTTC.

The gene calls are TRBV5-4 and TRBJ2-2; the match to TRBD2 covers 7 bases. The CDR3 has 16 residues. CDR1 is SGHNT, CDR2 YYREEE, per germline (reference sequence). V lost 4 bases and J lost 4; bases outside the gene matches: 10. The CDR3 sequence: CASSRKAGRGTGELFF. In nucleotides, the CDR3 is TGTGCCAGCAGCAGAAAAGCGGGGAGGGGCACCGGGGAGCTGTTTTTT.

The genes are TRBV29-1 and TRBJ2-7, with D maybe TRBD2 (6 bases). CDR1 and CDR2 from the germline V gene are SQVTM and ANQGSEA. CDR3 size: 13 residues. Trimming shortened V by 2 bases and J by 6 bases, and 14 bases separated the two germline ends. CDR3 in DNA: TGCAGCGTTGAAAATCGGGTCGGGGGCGAGCAGTACTTC. Encoded protein: CSVENRVGGEQYF.

This clone was recorded only once. This rearrangement joins TRBV7-9 to TRBJ2-7; 8 nucleotides match TRBD1. The germline gives CDR1 SEHNR, CDR2 FQNEAQ (reference sequence). V shed 4 bases and J 1 base; nucleotides not matched to a gene: 6. This CDR3 comprises 15 residues. In DNA form, the CDR3 reads TGTGCCAGCAGCTCAAAACAGGGGGAGTCCTACGAGCAGTACTTC. Translation gives CASSSKQGESYEQYF.

The chain carries TRBV2 and TRBJ2-3; D unclear. The V end was cut by 7 bases, the J end by 2 bases, with 16 bases between. Germline V lookup: CDR1 SNHLY, CDR2 FYNNEI. This CDR3 region has 15 residues. In DNA form, the CDR3 reads TGTGCCAGCAAACCTTTAGTGCCCAACACAGATACGCAGTATTTT. Protein sequence: CASKPLVPNTDTQYF.

The chain couples TRBV7-6 to TRBJ2-2; 8 nucleotides agree with TRBD2. Germline V gene lookup returns CDR1 SGHVS and CDR2 FNYEAQ. The CDR3 runs to 16 residues. The V segment lost 1 base and the J segment 1 base; nucleotides outside the gene matches: 2. The CDR3 bases are TGTGCCAGCAGCTTAGGAGCGGGAGAGAACACCGGGGAGCTGTTTTTT. It translates to CASSLGAGENTGELFF. Full variable domain (outside the CDR3, taken from reference TRBV7-6 and TRBJ2-2): GAGVSQSPRYKVTKRGQDVALRCDPISGHVSLYWYRQALGQGPEFLTYFNYEAQQDKSGLPNDRFSAERPEGSISTLTIQRTEQRDSAMYRCASSLGAGENTGELFFGEGSRLTVL.

This clone showed up just a few times. The rearrangement joins TRBV7-6 to TRBJ2-5; possibly TRBD1 for D (7 bases). The CDR3 sequence is 15 residues long. Germline V gene data show CDR1 as SGHVS and CDR2 as FNYEAQ. The V end lost 6 bases, the J end lost 2 bases, and 16 bases lay between the germline ends. CDR3 protein: CASSQQTGTQETQYF. The DNA of the CDR3 is TGTGCCAGCAGTCAACAGACAGGGACTCAAGAGACCCAGTACTTC.

V is TRBV14 and J is TRBJ2-1, with 13 nucleotides matching TRBD2. Germline V lookup: CDR1 SGHDN, CDR2 FVKESK. The CDR3 covers 19 residues. Losses at the gene ends were 1 base for V and 3 bases for J; bases not matched to a gene: 9. CDR3 sequence (DNA): TGTGCCAGCAGCCAAGCGGGACTAGCGGGATTACCACGCTACAATGAGCAGTTCTTC. Its translation: CASSQAGLAGLPRYNEQFF.

J is TRBJ1-2 and V is TRBV27; D is ambiguous. Trimming pared 2 bases from V and 9 bases from J, leaving 16 bases between. This CDR3 is 14 amino acids long. Germline V gives CDR1 MNHEY, CDR2 SMNVEV (reference sequence). In DNA, the CDR3 is TGTGCCAGCAGTTTAGGGCAGTCTATTAGTAGCTACACCTTC. It yields the protein CASSLGQSISSYTF.

Details on this clone: Other DNA sequences in the same sample also yield this CDR3. Written as DNA, the CDR3 is TGTGCCAGCAGCTTAACTAGCGGGTACGAGCAGTACTTC. As protein: CASSLTSGYEQYF. The chain is built from TRBV7-9 and TRBJ2-7; 9 positions agree with TRBD2. CDR3 length equals 13 residues. J lost 4 bases, V lost 2 bases, and 0 bases had no gene match. Per the germline V gene, CDR1 is SEHNR and CDR2 is FQNEAQ (reference sequence).

The chain couples TRBV6-5 to TRBJ2-1; D perhaps matches TRBD1 (5 bases). The V end lost 6 bases, the J end lost 3 bases, and 9 bases lay between the germline ends. CDR3 length equals 13 residues. The germline V gene has CDR1 MNHEY and CDR2 SVGAGI. Here the CDR3 DNA reads TGTGCCAGCAGCTACCAGGGCTACAATGAGCAGTTCTTC. It translates to CASSYQGYNEQFF.

The gene calls are TRBV7-8 and TRBJ2-7, with D possibly TRBD1 on 6 matching bases. The V end was cut by 5 bases, the J end by 2 bases, with 19 bases between. The CDR3 sequence is 16 residues long. Germline loops: CDR1 SGHVS, CDR2 FQNEAQ. The CDR3 sequence is CASSNRPGQPPYEQYF. The CDR3 bases are TGTGCCAGCAGCAACCGACCGGGACAACCCCCCTACGAGCAGTACTTC.

The chain combines TRBV28 with TRBJ1-2; the match to TRBD1 covers 8 bases. V lost 1 base and J lost 5; bases outside the gene matches: 12. There are 17 residues in the CDR3. In germline, CDR1 is MDHEN, CDR2 SYDVKM. The DNA of the CDR3 is TGTGCCAGCAGTTTATTCTCGGCTGGACAGGGATCATATGGCTACACCTTC. Protein: CASSLFSAGQGSYGYTF.

V gene TRBV25-1 combines with J gene TRBJ1-1; 10 bases are shared with TRBD1. The germline V gene encodes CDR1 MGHDK and CDR2 SYGVNS. V shed 4 bases and J 3 bases; nucleotides not matched to a gene: 5. The length of the CDR3 is 15 residues. The CDR3 DNA sequence: TGTGCCAGCAGTGGAGACAGGGGGCGACACACTGAAGCTTTCTTT. Protein product: CASSGDRGRHTEAFF.

This clone occurred once. The V and J genes are TRBV5-1 and TRBJ1-2, with 8 positions matching TRBD1. V lost 3 bases, J lost 5 bases, and 9 bases stayed unmatched. Germline assignment: CDR1 SGHRS and CDR2 YFSETQ. This CDR3 comprises 15 residues. CDR3 region: CASSYLDREGYGYTF. DNA for the CDR3: TGCGCCAGCAGCTACTTGGACAGGGAAGGATATGGCTACACCTTC.

This chain uses TRBV4-1 with TRBJ2-3; 7 nucleotides line up with TRBD2. CDR1 and CDR2 from the germline V gene are MGHRA and YSYEKL. The junction had 14 bases not matched to a gene; V was cut back by 0 bases and J by 11 bases. There are 16 residues in the CDR3. Here the CDR3 reads CASSQEGSGLGVKQYF. CDR3 bases: TGCGCCAGCAGCCAAGAAGGTAGCGGGCTGGGCGTTAAGCAGTATTTT.

The chain carries TRBV28 and TRBJ2-1, with 11 positions matching TRBD2. V lost 7 bases and J lost 5; bases outside the gene matches: 7. Germline V lookup: CDR1 MDHEN, CDR2 SYDVKM. This CDR3 region has 15 residues. In DNA, the CDR3 is TGTGCCAGCACCCCGGGACTAGCGGCACACAATGAGCAGTTCTTC. It encodes CASTPGLAAHNEQFF.

The chain couples TRBV4-3 to TRBJ1-2, with D perhaps matching TRBD1 (5 bases). The CDR3 is made up of 15 amino acids. Germline CDR1 LGHNA, CDR2 YSLEER. Trimming took off 1 base at V and 6 bases at J, with 15 bases between the two ends. The CDR3 is CASSQGLGREDGYTF. The DNA for the CDR3 is TGCGCCAGCAGCCAAGGGTTGGGCAGGGAGGATGGCTACACCTTC.

The chain uses TRBV30 and TRBJ1-2; tentatively, D is TRBD1 (6 bases). V shed 1 base and J shed 4 bases, with 13 bases lying between them. CDR1 and CDR2 (germline): GTSNPN, SVGIG (reference sequence). This CDR3 contains 14 residues. The CDR3 spells CAWSGEQGAYGYTF. DNA of the CDR3: TGTGCCTGGAGTGGTGAACAGGGCGCCTATGGCTACACCTTC.

J is TRBJ2-7 and V is TRBV6-2 or TRBV6-3; TRBD1 might be the D (5 bases). The germline V gene has CDR1 MNHEY and CDR2 SVGEGT. The ends were cut back, 5 bases at V and 6 bases at J, with 17 bases in the middle. This CDR3 spans 14 amino acids. The CDR3 sequence: CASSAWGAESEQYF. The DNA for the CDR3 is TGTGCCAGCAGTGCGTGGGGCGCCGAGAGCGAGCAGTACTTC.

The CDR3 protein is CATSSAWSSYNEQFF. The CDR3 region has the DNA TGTGCCACCAGTAGCGCCTGGAGCTCCTACAATGAGCAGTTCTTC. The chain carries TRBV24-1 and TRBJ2-1; D uncertain. This CDR3 is built from 15 residues. Germline V gene data show CDR1 as KGHDR and CDR2 as SFDVKD. V was trimmed by 6 bases and J by 0 bases, leaving 11 bases between them.

This chain links TRBV7-2 with TRBJ2-3; TRBD2 matches 9 bases. Germline lookup yields CDR1 SGHTA and CDR2 FQGNSA. J lost 2 bases, V lost 5 bases, and 11 bases had no gene match. This CDR3 region has 17 residues. This chain's CDR3 is CASSRYGLAGTTDTQYF. CDR3 DNA: TGTGCCAGCAGCCGTTACGGGCTAGCGGGAACCACAGATACGCAGTATTTT.

As concerns this clone: At one of its ends the junction is not consistent with the germline gene, which may arise from a read error. V usage is TRBV5-5 and J usage is TRBJ2-1; D remains unclear. The germline V gene encodes CDR1 SGHKS and CDR2 YYEKEE (reference sequence). The CDR3 loop spans 16 amino acids. The CDR3 DNA sequence: TGTGCCAGCAGCTTGGGGTTGGCCCATTCCTTCAATGAGCAGTTCTTC. It yields the protein CASSLGLAHSFNEQFF.